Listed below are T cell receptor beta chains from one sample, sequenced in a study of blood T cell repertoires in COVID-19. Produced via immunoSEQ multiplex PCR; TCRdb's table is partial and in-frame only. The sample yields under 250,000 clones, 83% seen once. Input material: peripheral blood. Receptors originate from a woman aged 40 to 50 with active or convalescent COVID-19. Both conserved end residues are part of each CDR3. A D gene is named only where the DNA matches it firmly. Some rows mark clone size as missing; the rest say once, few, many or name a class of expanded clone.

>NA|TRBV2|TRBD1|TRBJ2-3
CASSEEVQGAGTDTQYF
TGTGCCAGCAGTGAAGAGGTCCAGGGGGCAGGCACAGATACGCAGTATTTT
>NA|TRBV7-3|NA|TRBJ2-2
CASRRRTGELFF
TGTGCCAGCAGGCGGCGGACCGGGGAGCTGTTTTTT
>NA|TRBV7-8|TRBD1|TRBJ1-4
CASSAGGQEREKLFF
TGTGCCAGCAGCGCTGGAGGACAGGAGAGAGAAAAACTGTTTTTT
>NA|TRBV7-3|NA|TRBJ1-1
CASSLASGNTEAFF
TGTGCCAGCAGCTTAGCCTCAGGGAACACTGAAGCTTTCTTT
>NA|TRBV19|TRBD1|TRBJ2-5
CASARGLPEETQYF
TGTGCCAGTGCCAGGGGGCTGCCGGAAGAGACCCAGTACTTC
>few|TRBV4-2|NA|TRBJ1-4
CASSPGGGGNEKLFF
TGTGCCAGCAGCCCTGGGGGCGGTGGTAATGAAAAACTGTTTTTT
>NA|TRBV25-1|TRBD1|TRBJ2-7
CASSTQGYEQYF
TGTGCCAGCAGTACACAGGGGTACGAGCAGTACTTC
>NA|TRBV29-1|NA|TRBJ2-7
CSVGLQGTYEQYF
TGCAGCGTTGGGCTACAGGGTACCTACGAGCAGTACTTC
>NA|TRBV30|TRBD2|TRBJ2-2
CAWTRTRNTGELFF
TGTGCCTGGACCAGGACTAGGAACACCGGGGAGCTGTTTTTT
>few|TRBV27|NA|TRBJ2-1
CAAKGMGRSYNEQFF
TGTGCCGCAAAGGGGATGGGTAGGTCCTACAATGAGCAGTTCTTC
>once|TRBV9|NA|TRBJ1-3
CASSAQGTGNTIYF
TGTGCCAGCAGCGCACAGGGAACAGGAAACACCATATATTTT
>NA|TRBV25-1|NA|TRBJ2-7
CASSPPRIYEQYF
TGTGCCAGCAGTCCTCCCAGGATCTACGAGCAGTACTTC
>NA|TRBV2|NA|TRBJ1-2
CASSELDGLNYGYTF
TGTGCCAGCAGTGAATTGGACGGACTTAACTATGGCTACACCTTC
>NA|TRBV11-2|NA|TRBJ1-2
CASSSIKMLPNYGYTF
TGTGCCAGCAGCTCAATCAAGATGCTACCTAACTATGGCTACACCTTC
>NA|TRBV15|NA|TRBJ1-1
CATSLRTVLNTEAFF
TGTGCCACCAGCCTCCGGACAGTGCTGAACACTGAAGCTTTCTTT
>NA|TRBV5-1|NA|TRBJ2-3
CASSFYGTPSTDTQYF
TGCGCCAGCAGCTTTTACGGGACACCTAGCACAGATACGCAGTATTTT
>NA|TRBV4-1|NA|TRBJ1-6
CASSLGEVSYNSPLHF
TGCGCCAGCAGCCTCGGTGAGGTTTCCTATAATTCACCCCTCCACTTT
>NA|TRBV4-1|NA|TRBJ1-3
CASSPLGQLSGNTIYF
TGCGCCAGCAGCCCCCTCGGACAGCTCTCTGGAAACACCATATATTTT
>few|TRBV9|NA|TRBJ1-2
CASRADTARYGYTF
TGTGCCAGCAGGGCGGACACAGCGAGGTACGGCTACACCTTC
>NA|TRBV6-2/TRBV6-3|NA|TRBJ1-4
CGSSSTRATNEKLFF
TGTGGCAGCAGTAGCACCCGGGCAACTAATGAAAAACTGTTTTTT
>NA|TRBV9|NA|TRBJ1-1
CASSVGWAGWNTEAFF
TGTGCCAGCAGCGTAGGATGGGCAGGTTGGAACACTGAAGCTTTCTTT
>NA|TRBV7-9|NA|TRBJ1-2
CASSFGGTYGYTF
TGTGCCAGCAGCTTTGGGGGGACCTATGGCTACACCTTC
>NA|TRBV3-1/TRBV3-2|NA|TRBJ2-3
CASSQLFAFADTQYF
TGTGCCAGCAGCCAATTGTTTGCGTTCGCAGATACGCAGTATTTT
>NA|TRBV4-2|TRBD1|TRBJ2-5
CASSQGTGGAETQYF
TGTGCCAGCAGCCAAGGGACAGGGGGCGCAGAGACCCAGTACTTC
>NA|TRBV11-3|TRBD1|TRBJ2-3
CASSLDGQGTDTQYF
TGTGCCAGCAGCTTAGACGGACAGGGCACAGATACGCAGTATTTT
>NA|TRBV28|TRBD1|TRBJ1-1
CASSEHRGRTEAFF
TGTGCCAGCAGTGAACACAGGGGGCGCACTGAAGCTTTCTTT
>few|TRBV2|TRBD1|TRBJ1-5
CASSDAGGNQPQHF
TGTGCCAGCAGTGACGCAGGGGGTAATCAGCCCCAGCATTTT
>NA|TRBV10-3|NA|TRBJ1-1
CAISERNTDTEAFF
TGTGCCATCAGCGAAAGAAATACAGACACTGAAGCTTTCTTT
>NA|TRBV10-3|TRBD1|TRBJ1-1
CAIGQGRKTEAFF
TGTGCCATCGGACAGGGGAGGAAGACTGAAGCTTTCTTT